The 28 T cell receptor beta chains below all came from one sample that was sequenced in a study of blood T cell repertoires in COVID-19. Only in-frame clones appear in the TCRdb table, and some are missing; sequencing was by immunoSEQ multiplex PCR. Found here are around 35,000 clones, 85% to 90% of them singletons; the top ten hold about 64%. The sequencing sample was made of peripheral blood. The receptors were gathered from a man aged 70 or older with acute or convalescent COVID-19.

This chain uses TRBV5-6 with TRBJ2-2, with 9 positions matching TRBD2. CDR1 is SGHDT and CDR2 is YYEEEE in the germline V gene. With V trimmed by 2 bases and J by 4 bases, 6 bases remained unmatched. This CDR3 has 16 amino acids. The DNA of the CDR3 is TGTGCCAGCAGCTTTGGCGGGGGGGGAGGCACCGGGGAGCTGTTTTTT. It yields the protein CASSFGGGGGTGELFF.

This clone was counted a single time. V and J are TRBV6-2 or TRBV6-3 and TRBJ2-7, with TRBD2 as a possible D gene (6 bases). Germline V gives CDR1 MNHEY, CDR2 SVGEGT. The ends were cut back, 6 bases at V and 3 bases at J, with 33 bases in the middle. CDR3 size: 20 residues. The chain's CDR3 is CASSPGVGRVSLRGGYEQYF. CDR3 in DNA: TGTGCCAGCAGCCCGGGTGTCGGGAGAGTATCCCTACGCGGTGGCTACGAGCAGTACTTC.

The rearrangement links TRBV29-1 to TRBJ1-2; D perhaps matches TRBD1 (5 bases). The CDR3 runs 13 residues. Germline CDR1 SQVTM, CDR2 ANQGSEA. Between the trimmed V and J ends, which lost 4 bases and 4 bases, there was a span of 13 bases. The CDR3 loop is CSVVPGLGYGYTF. The DNA for the CDR3 is TGCAGCGTTGTCCCGGGACTGGGCTATGGCTACACCTTC.

The rearrangement joins TRBV19 to TRBJ1-1; 9 nucleotides align to TRBD1. Germline V gene sequence: CDR1 LNHDA, CDR2 SQIVND (reference sequence). Trimming removed 6 bases from V and 5 bases from J; junction bases left unmatched: 7. CDR3 length: 14 residues. The CDR3 reads CASSLGQGETEAFF. The CDR3 DNA follows: TGTGCCAGTAGCTTGGGACAGGGTGAAACTGAAGCTTTCTTT.

This clone was recorded once. The gene calls are TRBV5-1 and TRBJ2-5, with TRBD1 matching over 8 bases. The CDR3 totals 15 residues. The J segment lost 0 bases and the V segment lost 2 bases, leaving 3 bases of the junction unmatched. Germline CDR1 SGHRS, CDR2 YFSETQ. The CDR3 DNA sequence: TGCGCCAGCAGCTTTCAGACAGGGGACCAAGAGACCCAGTACTTC. Encoded protein: CASSFQTGDQETQYF.

The chain has TRBV3-1 (or the pseudogene TRBV3-2) and TRBJ1-1; D is ambiguous. Between the trimmed V and J ends, which lost 2 bases and 2 bases, there was a span of 3 bases. Per germline, CDR1 LGHDT and CDR2 YNNKEL (reference sequence). This CDR3 has 12 residues. DNA for the CDR3: TGTGCCAGCAGCCAATTAAACACTGAAGCTTTCTTT. It codes for CASSQLNTEAFF.

The V and J genes are TRBV6-5 and TRBJ2-7, with TRBD2 matching 7 bases. V lost 7 bases and J lost 2; bases outside the gene matches: 11. The CDR3 sequence is 15 residues long. Germline values: CDR1 MNHEY, CDR2 SVGAGI. The CDR3 reads CASTPWGGETYEQYF. CDR3 nucleotide sequence: TGTGCCAGCACCCCGTGGGGGGGGGAGACCTACGAGCAGTACTTC.

The rearrangement uses TRBV5-6 and TRBJ2-1, with TRBD2 identical over 9 bases. CDR3 size: 18 residues. Germline V gene lookup returns CDR1 SGHDT and CDR2 YYEEEE. After removal of 1 base from V and 1 base from J, the junction contained 9 bases not matched to a gene. The DNA of the CDR3 is TGTGCCAGCAGCTTGATTAGCGGGAGTGTCCCATCCTACAATGAGCAGTTCTTC. It is translated as CASSLISGSVPSYNEQFF.

V and J are TRBV28 and TRBJ2-2; 10 positions match TRBD1. This CDR3 region has 16 residues. CDR1 is MDHEN, CDR2 SYDVKM, per germline. Losses at the gene ends were 6 bases for V and 4 bases for J; bases not matched to a gene: 8. The CDR3: CASRYAGTGVTGELFF. The CDR3 region has the DNA TGTGCCAGCAGATATGCCGGGACAGGGGTCACCGGGGAGCTGTTTTTT.

This chain uses TRBV6-1 with TRBJ1-1; the D gene is possibly TRBD1 (5 bases). This CDR3 comprises 13 residues. The V end was cut by 2 bases, the J end by 1 base, with 5 bases between. The germline gives CDR1 MNHNS, CDR2 SASEGT. The CDR3 bases are TGTGCCAGCAGTGAACAGGGGAACACTGAAGCTTTCTTT. It codes for CASSEQGNTEAFF.

The chain recombines TRBV27 with TRBJ1-2; D remains ambiguous. The length of the CDR3 is 13 residues. Germline V lookup: CDR1 MNHEY, CDR2 SMNVEV (reference sequence). Trimming took off 2 bases at V and 6 bases at J, with 10 bases between the two ends. The CDR3 bases are TGTGCCAGCAGTTTAGAGGGTCGAGATGGCTACACCTTC. Protein product: CASSLEGRDGYTF.

The chain has TRBV9 and TRBJ2-5; no firm D call. The CDR3 spans 14 residues. CDR1 SGDLS and CDR2 YYNGEE come from the germline V gene. Trimming stripped 4 bases from V and 8 bases from J, with 18 bases between. CDR3 sequence (DNA): TGTGCCAGCAGCCGTCCGGGTTCTTCCTATACCCAGTACTTC. This sequence encodes CASSRPGSSYTQYF.

V is TRBV7-2 and J is TRBJ2-1; 10 bases map to TRBD2. V trimming: 6 bases; J trimming: 5 bases; junction bases outside the gene matches: 7. The CDR3 is 15 residues long. In germline, CDR1 is SGHTA, CDR2 FQGNSA. CDR3 protein: CASRTAGGPDNEQFF. The CDR3 nucleotides read TGTGCCAGCAGGACAGCGGGAGGGCCCGACAATGAGCAGTTCTTC.

The chain couples TRBV9 to TRBJ1-4; TRBD1 might be the D (5 bases). The CDR3 contains 16 residues. Germline V gene lookup returns CDR1 SGDLS and CDR2 YYNGEE. Trimming stripped 0 bases from V and 0 bases from J, with 9 bases between. The DNA for the CDR3 is TGTGCCAGCAGCGTAGAACAGGACCCAACTAATGAAAAACTGTTTTTT. Protein sequence: CASSVEQDPTNEKLFF.

The rearrangement uses TRBV18 and TRBJ1-1; D may be TRBD1 (5 bases). V lost 8 bases and J lost 1, with 11 bases in between. The CDR3 covers 13 residues. Germline loops: CDR1 KGHSH, CDR2 LQKENI. The CDR3 bases are TGTGCCAGCCTTACTGACAGGAACACTGAAGCTTTCTTT. Translation gives CASLTDRNTEAFF.

This chain uses TRBV4-2 with TRBJ1-4; 7 positions agree with TRBD1. After removal of 9 bases from V and 7 bases from J, the junction contained 8 bases not matched to a gene. There are 13 residues in the CDR3. Germline values: CDR1 LGHNA, CDR2 YNFKEQ. CDR3 nucleotide sequence: TGTGCCAGTATAGGGACAGACCGTGAAAAACTGTTTTTT. This encodes CASIGTDREKLFF.

The J gene is TRBJ2-5, the V gene TRBV5-1; maybe TRBD2 (5 bases). Per the germline V gene, CDR1 is SGHRS and CDR2 is YFSETQ. Trimming took 5 bases from V and 2 from J, leaving 7 bases between them. This CDR3 has 12 residues. The DNA for the CDR3 is TGCGCCAGCAGGGGAGAGCAAGAGACCCAGTACTTC. This encodes CASRGEQETQYF.

V gene TRBV7-6 combines with J gene TRBJ2-3, with D possibly matching TRBD2 (5 bases). This CDR3 region has 13 residues. The V end lost 5 bases, the J end lost 6 bases, and 12 bases lay between the germline ends. Germline V gene lookup returns CDR1 SGHVS and CDR2 FNYEAQ. The DNA of the CDR3 is TGTGCCAGCAGCCTAGGGAGAGAGGATACGCAGTATTTT. Protein sequence: CASSLGREDTQYF.

This clone has only one observation. J is TRBJ2-5 and V is TRBV7-6; D is possibly TRBD1 (6 bases). The V end lost 5 bases, the J end lost 2 bases, and 15 bases lay between the germline ends. The germline CDR1 and CDR2 sequences are SGHVS and FNYEAQ. This CDR3 comprises 15 residues. Here the CDR3 DNA reads TGTGCCAGCAGCCTAACAGGGTCGGGGCAAGAGACCCAGTACTTC. This codes for CASSLTGSGQETQYF. Variable domain in full (rest from reference TRBV7-6 and TRBJ2-5): GAGVSQSPRYKVTKRGQDVALRCDPISGHVSLYWYRQALGQGPEFLTYFNYEAQQDKSGLPNDRFSAERPEGSISTLTIQRTEQRDSAMYRCASSLTGSGQETQYFGPGTRLLVL.

The chain is built from TRBV7-9 and TRBJ2-5; the D gene is possibly TRBD2 (6 bases). The V end lost 5 bases, the J end lost 5 bases, and 12 bases lay between the germline ends. Germline V CDR1 and CDR2: SEHNR, FQNEAQ (reference sequence). The CDR3 sequence is 13 residues long. The CDR3 sequence: CASSPGLPETQYF. The CDR3, as DNA: TGTGCCAGCAGCCCGGGACTCCCGGAGACCCAGTACTTC.

This clone was seen a single time. This chain joins TRBV7-2 and TRBJ2-7; tentatively, D is TRBD2 (5 bases). This CDR3 is 17 amino acids long. V lost 1 base and J 8 bases, leaving 24 bases between the germline ends. CDR1 SGHTA and CDR2 FQGNSA come from the germline V gene. In DNA form, the CDR3 reads TGTGCCAGCAGCTTAGACGGTTTCCAGCGGTTGCCTACGAAGCAGTACTTC. Its translation: CASSLDGFQRLPTKQYF.

The V call is TRBV18, the J call TRBJ2-3; perhaps TRBD1 as D (5 bases). The CDR3 runs to 14 residues. Germline assignment: CDR1 KGHSH and CDR2 LQKENI. Trimming stripped 3 bases from V and 6 bases from J, with 13 bases between. DNA for the CDR3: TGTGCCAGCTCACCGGGGCCAAGAACGGATACGCAGTATTTT. It codes for CASSPGPRTDTQYF.

The sample holds one count of this clone. V gene TRBV10-3 combines with J gene TRBJ1-5, with D possibly TRBD1 on 6 matching bases. The CDR3 covers 14 residues. Trimming took 0 bases from V and 4 from J, leaving 7 bases between them. Germline V gives CDR1 ENHRY, CDR2 SYGVKD. CDR3 region: CAISESTGNQPQHF. Written as DNA, the CDR3 is TGTGCCATCAGTGAGTCTACAGGGAATCAGCCCCAGCATTTT.

The CDR3 DNA sequence: TGTGCCAGCAGCGAACAGGGGGCAGACACTGAAGCTTTCTTT. This codes for CASSEQGADTEAFF. V usage is TRBV7-2 and J usage is TRBJ1-1; 9 positions agree with TRBD1. The CDR3 totals 14 residues. Trimming removed 5 bases from V and 3 bases from J; junction bases left unmatched: 4. Germline V gene data show CDR1 as SGHTA and CDR2 as FQGNSA.

The chain couples TRBV6-5 to TRBJ2-5; no clear D gene. The V end was cut by 7 bases, the J end by 3 bases, with 12 bases between. Germline V gene sequence: CDR1 MNHEY, CDR2 SVGAGI. This CDR3 is 13 amino acids long. CDR3 loop: CASTFSGKETQYF. In DNA, the CDR3 is TGTGCCAGCACGTTTTCAGGAAAAGAGACCCAGTACTTC.

The V gene is TRBV7-8, the J gene TRBJ1-1; D perhaps matches TRBD1 (5 bases). With 1 base removed from V and 1 base from J, the gap between germline ends came to 10 bases. The CDR3 runs to 15 residues. Germline values: CDR1 SGHVS, CDR2 FQNEAQ. The CDR3 is CASSLGVGANTEAFF. CDR3 nucleotides: TGTGCCAGCAGCTTAGGAGTAGGGGCGAACACTGAAGCTTTCTTT.

This chain connects TRBV7-2 to TRBJ1-1, with D unclear. The CDR3 runs to 15 residues. Between the trimmed V and J ends, which lost 1 base and 4 bases, there was a span of 13 bases. In germline, CDR1 is SGHTA, CDR2 FQGNSA. In DNA, the CDR3 is TGTGCCAGCAGCTTAGGTCTCAGGTCAGGCACTGAAGCTTTCTTT. Encoded protein: CASSLGLRSGTEAFF.

J is TRBJ2-1 and V is TRBV5-8; tentative D call: TRBD1 (5 bases). The CDR3 contains 15 residues. V was cut by 0 bases and J by 2 bases, with 9 bases left in between. CDR1 and CDR2 from the germline V gene are SGHTS and YDEGEE. The CDR3 DNA reads TGTGCCAGCAGCTTGGCCGGCAGGGCCTACAATGAGCAGTTCTTC. The encoded protein is CASSLAGRAYNEQFF.